This T cell receptor beta chain was sequenced in a study of T cell responses to AZD1222 COVID-19 vaccine. Study-level findings and limits: Only 5 or 6 individuals given AZD1222 were seropositive at baseline. Nearly half of the spike-specific TCRs reportedly recognize variant regions that carry no mutations.

About this clone: Its antigen is undetermined.

TCRdb's copy holds only in-frame clones and misses some; the assay was immunoSEQ multiplex PCR. The profile shows fewer than 250,000 clones, 80% to 95% of them singletons. V dropped 4 bases and J dropped 3 bases, with 14 bases sitting between them. Germline V gene data show CDR1 as SGDLS and CDR2 as YYNGEE. CDR3 length: 15 amino acids. The receptor's source is an adult in good health. The chain is built from TRBV9 and TRBJ1-5; D may be TRBD1 (5 bases). The input for sequencing was peripheral blood, taken on day 0 of AZD1222 vaccination. This CDR3 reads CASSPSGGNNQPQHF. Written as DNA, the CDR3 is TGTGCCAGCAGCCCTAGTGGGGGGAACAATCAGCCCCAGCATTTT.